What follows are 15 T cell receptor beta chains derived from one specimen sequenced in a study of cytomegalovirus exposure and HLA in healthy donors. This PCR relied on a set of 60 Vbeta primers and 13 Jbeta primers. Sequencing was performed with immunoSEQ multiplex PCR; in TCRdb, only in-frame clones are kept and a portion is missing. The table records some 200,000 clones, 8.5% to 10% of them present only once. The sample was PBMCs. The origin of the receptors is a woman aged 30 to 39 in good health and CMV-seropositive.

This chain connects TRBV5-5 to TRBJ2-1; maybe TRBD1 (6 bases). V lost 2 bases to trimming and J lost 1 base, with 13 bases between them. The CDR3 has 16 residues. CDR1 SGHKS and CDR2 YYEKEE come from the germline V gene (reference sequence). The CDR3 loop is CASSFSGTSSYNEQFF. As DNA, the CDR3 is TGTGCCAGCAGCTTCTCAGGGACATCATCCTACAATGAGCAGTTCTTC. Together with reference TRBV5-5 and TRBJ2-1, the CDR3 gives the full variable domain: DAGVTQSPTHLIKTRGQQVTLRCSPISGHKSVSWYQQVLGQGPQFIFQYYEKEERGRGNFPDRFSARQFPNYSSELNVNALLLGDSALYLCASSFSGTSSYNEQFFGPGTRLTVL.

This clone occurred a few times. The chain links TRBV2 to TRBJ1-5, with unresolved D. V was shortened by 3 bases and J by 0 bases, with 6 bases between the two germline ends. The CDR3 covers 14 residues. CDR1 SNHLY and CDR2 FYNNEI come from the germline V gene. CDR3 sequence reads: CASSEVGSNQPQHF. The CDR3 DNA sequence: TGTGCCAGCAGTGAGGTCGGTAGCAATCAGCCCCAGCATTTT.

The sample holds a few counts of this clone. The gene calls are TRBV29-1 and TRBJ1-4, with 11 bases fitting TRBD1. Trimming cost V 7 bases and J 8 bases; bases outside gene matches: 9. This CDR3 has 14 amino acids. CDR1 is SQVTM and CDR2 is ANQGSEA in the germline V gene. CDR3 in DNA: TGCAGCGCCCGCGGACAGGGGGCGCGAGAAAAACTGTTTTTT. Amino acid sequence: CSARGQGAREKLFF.

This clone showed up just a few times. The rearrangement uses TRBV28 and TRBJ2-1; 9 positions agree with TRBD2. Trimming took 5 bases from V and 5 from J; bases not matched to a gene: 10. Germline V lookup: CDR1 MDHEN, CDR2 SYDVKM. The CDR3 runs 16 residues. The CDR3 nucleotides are TGTGCCAGCAGTCCCTTTTCCAGCGGGAGGCACAATGAGCAGTTCTTC. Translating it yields CASSPFSSGRHNEQFF.

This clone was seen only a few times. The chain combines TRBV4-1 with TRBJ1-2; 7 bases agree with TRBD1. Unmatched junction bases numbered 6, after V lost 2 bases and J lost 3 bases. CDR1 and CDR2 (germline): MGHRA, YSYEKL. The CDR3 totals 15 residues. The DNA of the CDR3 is TGCGCCAGCAGCCAAACCGGGACAGCTCACTATGGCTACACCTTC. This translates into CASSQTGTAHYGYTF.

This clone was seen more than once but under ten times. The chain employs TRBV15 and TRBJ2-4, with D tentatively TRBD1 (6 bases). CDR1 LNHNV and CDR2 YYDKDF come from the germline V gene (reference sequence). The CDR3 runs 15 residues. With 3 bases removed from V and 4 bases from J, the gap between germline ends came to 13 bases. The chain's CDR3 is CATSRYRDTKNIQYF. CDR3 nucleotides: TGTGCCACCAGCAGGTACCGGGACACAAAAAACATTCAGTACTTC.

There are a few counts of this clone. Written as DNA, the CDR3 is TGTGCCAGCAGTTACACGGACACCCCCTACGAGCAGTACTTC. Protein sequence: CASSYTDTPYEQYF. The V gene is TRBV6-5, the J gene TRBJ2-7; a possible D gene is TRBD1 (5 bases). Between the trimmed V and J ends, which lost 2 bases and 2 bases, there was a span of 10 bases. Germline V CDR1 and CDR2: MNHEY, SVGAGI. The CDR3 length is 14 residues.

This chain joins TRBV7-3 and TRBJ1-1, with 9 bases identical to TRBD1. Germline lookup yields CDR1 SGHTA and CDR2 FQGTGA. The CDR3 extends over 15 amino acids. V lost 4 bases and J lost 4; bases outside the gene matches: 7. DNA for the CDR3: TGTGCCAGCAGCTCACAGGGGGCGGTAGGCACTGAAGCTTTCTTT. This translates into CASSSQGAVGTEAFF.

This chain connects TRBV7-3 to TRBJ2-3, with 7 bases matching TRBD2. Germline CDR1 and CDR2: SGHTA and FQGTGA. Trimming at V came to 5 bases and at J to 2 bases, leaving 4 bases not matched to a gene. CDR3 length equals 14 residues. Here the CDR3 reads CASSPSGPTDTQYF. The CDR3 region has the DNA TGTGCCAGCAGCCCTAGCGGACCCACAGATACGCAGTATTTT.

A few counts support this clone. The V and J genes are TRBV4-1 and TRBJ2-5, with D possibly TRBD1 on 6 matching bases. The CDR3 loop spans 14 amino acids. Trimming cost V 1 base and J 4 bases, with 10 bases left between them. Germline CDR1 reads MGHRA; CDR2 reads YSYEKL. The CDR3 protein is CASSQVVGGETQYF. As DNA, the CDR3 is TGCGCCAGCAGCCAAGTAGTAGGGGGAGAGACCCAGTACTTC.

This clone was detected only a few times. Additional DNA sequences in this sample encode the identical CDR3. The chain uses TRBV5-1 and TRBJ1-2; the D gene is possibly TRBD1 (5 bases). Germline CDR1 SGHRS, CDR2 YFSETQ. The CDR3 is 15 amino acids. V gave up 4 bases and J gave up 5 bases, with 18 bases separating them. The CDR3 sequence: CASSLEVGPGYGYTF. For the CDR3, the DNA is TGCGCCAGCAGCCTGGAAGTGGGGCCCGGATATGGCTACACCTTC. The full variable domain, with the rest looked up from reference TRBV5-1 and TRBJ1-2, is KAGVTQTPRYLIKTRGQQVTLSCSPISGHRSVSWYQQTPGQGLQFLFEYFSETQRNKGNFPGRFSGRQFSNSRSEMNVSTLELGDSALYLCASSLEVGPGYGYTFGSGTRLTVV.

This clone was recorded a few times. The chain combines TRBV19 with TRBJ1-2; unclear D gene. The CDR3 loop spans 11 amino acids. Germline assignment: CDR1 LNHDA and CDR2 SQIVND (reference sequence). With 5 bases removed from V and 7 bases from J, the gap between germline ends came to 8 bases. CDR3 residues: CASSLGLGYTF. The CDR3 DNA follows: TGTGCCAGTAGTCTCGGACTTGGCTACACCTTC. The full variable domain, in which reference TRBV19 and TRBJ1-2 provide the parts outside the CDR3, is DGGITQSPKYLFRKEGQNVTLSCEQNLNHDAMYWYRQDPGQGLRLIYYSQIVNDFQKGDIAEGYSVSREKKESFPLTVTSAQKNPTAFYLCASSLGLGYTFGSGTRLTVV.

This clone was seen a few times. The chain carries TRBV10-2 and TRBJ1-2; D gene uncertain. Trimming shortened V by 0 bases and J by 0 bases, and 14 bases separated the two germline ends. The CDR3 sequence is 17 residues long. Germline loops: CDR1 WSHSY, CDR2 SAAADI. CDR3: CASSESPTGSSNYGYTF. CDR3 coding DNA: TGCGCCAGCAGTGAGTCTCCGACGGGGAGCTCTAACTATGGCTACACCTTC.

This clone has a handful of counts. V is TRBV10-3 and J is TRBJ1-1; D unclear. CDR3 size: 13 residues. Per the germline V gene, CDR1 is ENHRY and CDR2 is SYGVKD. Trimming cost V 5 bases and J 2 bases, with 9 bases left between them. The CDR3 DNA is TGTGCCATCAGTCCGGGGTTCAACACTGAAGCTTTCTTT. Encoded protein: CAISPGFNTEAFF.

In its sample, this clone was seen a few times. The CDR3 reads CASSFSAGGETQYF. CDR3 nucleotides: TGTGCCAGCAGCTTTTCGGCAGGGGGGGAGACCCAGTACTTC. V gene TRBV7-7 combines with J gene TRBJ2-5, with D perhaps TRBD1 (7 bases). Trimming stripped 3 bases from V and 5 bases from J, with 13 bases between. This CDR3 has 14 residues. Germline CDR1 is SSHAT and CDR2 is FNYEAQ (reference sequence).